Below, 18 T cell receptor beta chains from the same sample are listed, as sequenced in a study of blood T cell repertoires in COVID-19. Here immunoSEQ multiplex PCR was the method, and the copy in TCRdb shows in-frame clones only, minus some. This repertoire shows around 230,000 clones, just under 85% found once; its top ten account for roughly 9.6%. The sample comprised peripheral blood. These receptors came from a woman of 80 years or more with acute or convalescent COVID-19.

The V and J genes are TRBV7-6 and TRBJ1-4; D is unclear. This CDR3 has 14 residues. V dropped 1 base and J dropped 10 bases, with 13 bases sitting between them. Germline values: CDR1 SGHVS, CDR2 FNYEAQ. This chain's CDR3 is CASSLVGIEGKLFF. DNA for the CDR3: TGTGCCAGCAGCTTAGTCGGGATTGAGGGAAAACTGTTTTTT.

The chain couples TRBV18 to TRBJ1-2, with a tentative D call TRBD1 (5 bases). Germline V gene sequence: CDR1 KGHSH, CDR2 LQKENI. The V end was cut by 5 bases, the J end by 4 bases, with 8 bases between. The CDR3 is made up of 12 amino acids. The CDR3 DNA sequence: TGTGCCAGCTCAGTCGACAGCTATGGCTACACCTTC. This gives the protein CASSVDSYGYTF.

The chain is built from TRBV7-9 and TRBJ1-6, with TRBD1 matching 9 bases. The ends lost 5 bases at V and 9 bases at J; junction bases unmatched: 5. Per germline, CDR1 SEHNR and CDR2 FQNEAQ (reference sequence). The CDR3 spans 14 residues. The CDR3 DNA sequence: TGTGCCAGCAGCCCTACAGGGGGCAGTTCACCCCTCCACTTT. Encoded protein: CASSPTGGSSPLHF.

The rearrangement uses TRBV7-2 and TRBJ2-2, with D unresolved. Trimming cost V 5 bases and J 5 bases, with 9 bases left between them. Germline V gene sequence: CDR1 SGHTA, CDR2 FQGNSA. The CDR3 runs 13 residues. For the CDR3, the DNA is TGTGCCAGCAGCCCCACAAGAACCGGGGAGCTGTTTTTT. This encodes CASSPTRTGELFF.

The chain's CDR3 is CASSSSQVLNTEAFF. DNA for the CDR3: TGTGCCAGCAGTTCCTCCCAGGTCCTGAACACTGAAGCTTTCTTT. The chain couples TRBV6-5 to TRBJ1-1; D remains ambiguous. The V gene's germline CDR1 is MNHEY and CDR2 SVGAGI. Between the trimmed V and J ends, which lost 4 bases and 0 bases, there was a span of 12 bases. The CDR3 spans 15 residues.

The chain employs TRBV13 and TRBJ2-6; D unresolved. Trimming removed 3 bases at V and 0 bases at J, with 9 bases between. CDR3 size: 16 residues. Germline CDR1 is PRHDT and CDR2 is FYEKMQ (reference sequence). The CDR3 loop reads CASSFMGDSGANVLTF. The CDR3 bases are TGTGCCAGCAGCTTCATGGGCGACTCTGGGGCCAACGTCCTGACTTTC.

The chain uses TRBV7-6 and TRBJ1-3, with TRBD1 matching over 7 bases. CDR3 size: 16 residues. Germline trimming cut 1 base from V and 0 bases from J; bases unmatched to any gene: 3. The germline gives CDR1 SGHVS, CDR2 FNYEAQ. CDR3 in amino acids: CASSLGTGYSGNTIYF. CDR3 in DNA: TGTGCCAGCAGCTTAGGGACAGGTTACTCTGGAAACACCATATATTTT.

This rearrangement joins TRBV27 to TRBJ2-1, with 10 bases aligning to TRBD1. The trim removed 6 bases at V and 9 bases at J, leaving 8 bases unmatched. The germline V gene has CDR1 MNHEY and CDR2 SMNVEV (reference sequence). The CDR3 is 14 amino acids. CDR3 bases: TGTGCCAGCAGCTCGGACAGGGGGAGGGGTGAGCAGTTCTTC. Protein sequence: CASSSDRGRGEQFF.

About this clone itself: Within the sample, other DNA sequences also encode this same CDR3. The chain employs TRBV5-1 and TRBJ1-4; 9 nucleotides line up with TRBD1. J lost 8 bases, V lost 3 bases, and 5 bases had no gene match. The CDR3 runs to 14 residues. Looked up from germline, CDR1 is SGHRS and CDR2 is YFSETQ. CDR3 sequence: CASSSGQGREKLFF. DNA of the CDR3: TGCGCCAGCAGCTCCGGACAGGGGAGAGAAAAACTGTTTTTT.

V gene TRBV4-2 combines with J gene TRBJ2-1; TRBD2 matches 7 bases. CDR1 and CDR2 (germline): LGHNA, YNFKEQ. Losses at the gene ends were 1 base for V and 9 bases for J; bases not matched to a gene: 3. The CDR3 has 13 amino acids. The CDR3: CASSQGTRSEQFF. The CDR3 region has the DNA TGTGCCAGCAGCCAAGGGACTAGGAGTGAGCAGTTCTTC.

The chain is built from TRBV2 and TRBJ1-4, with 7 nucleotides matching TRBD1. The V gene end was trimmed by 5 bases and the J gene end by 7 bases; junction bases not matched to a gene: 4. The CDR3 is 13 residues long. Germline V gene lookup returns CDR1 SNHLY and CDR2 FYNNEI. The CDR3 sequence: CASSTGESEKLFF. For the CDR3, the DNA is TGTGCCAGCAGTACAGGGGAGAGTGAAAAACTGTTTTTT.

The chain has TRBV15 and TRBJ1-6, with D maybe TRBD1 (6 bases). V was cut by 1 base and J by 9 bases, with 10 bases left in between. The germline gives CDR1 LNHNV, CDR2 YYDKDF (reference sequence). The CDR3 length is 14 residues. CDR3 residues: CATSRGTVLSPLHF. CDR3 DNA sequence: TGTGCCACCAGCAGAGGGACAGTTCTTTCACCCCTCCACTTT.

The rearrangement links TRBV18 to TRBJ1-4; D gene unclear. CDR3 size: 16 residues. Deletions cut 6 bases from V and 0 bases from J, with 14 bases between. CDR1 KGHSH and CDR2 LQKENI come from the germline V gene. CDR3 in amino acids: CASSTSGTATNEKLFF. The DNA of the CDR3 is TGTGCCAGCTCGACCAGCGGAACTGCAACTAATGAAAAACTGTTTTTT.

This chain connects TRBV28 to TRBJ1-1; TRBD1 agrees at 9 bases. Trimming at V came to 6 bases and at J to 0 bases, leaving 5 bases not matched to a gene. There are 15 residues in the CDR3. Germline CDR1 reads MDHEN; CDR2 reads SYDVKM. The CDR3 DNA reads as TGTGCCAGCAGGCCCGGGACAGGGATGAACACTGAAGCTTTCTTT. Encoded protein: CASRPGTGMNTEAFF. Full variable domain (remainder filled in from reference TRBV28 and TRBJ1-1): DVKVTQSSRYLVKRTGEKVFLECVQDMDHENMFWYRQDPGLGLRLIYFSYDVKMKEKGDIPEGYSVSREKKERFSLILESASTNQTSMYLCASRPGTGMNTEAFFGQGTRLTVV.

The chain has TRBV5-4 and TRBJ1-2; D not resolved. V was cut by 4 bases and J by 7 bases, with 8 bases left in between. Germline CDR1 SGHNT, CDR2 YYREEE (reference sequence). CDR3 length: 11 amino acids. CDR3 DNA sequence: TGTGCCAGCAGCCGGGCGGGTGGCTACACCTTC. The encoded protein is CASSRAGGYTF.

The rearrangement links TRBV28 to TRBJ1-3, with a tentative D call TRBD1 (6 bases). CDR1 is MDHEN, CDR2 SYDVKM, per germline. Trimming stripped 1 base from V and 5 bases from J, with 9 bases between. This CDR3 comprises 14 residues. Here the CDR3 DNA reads TGTGCCAGCAGTTTATTGCAGGGGAGAAACACCATATATTTT. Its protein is CASSLLQGRNTIYF.

The CDR3 sequence is CASSQGWVASGPLVRETQYF. In nucleotides, the CDR3 is TGTGCCAGCAGCCAAGGCTGGGTGGCTAGCGGGCCTCTGGTCCGAGAGACCCAGTACTTC. The V call is TRBV4-2, the J call TRBJ2-5; 8 bases are shared with TRBD2. The germline CDR1 and CDR2 sequences are LGHNA and YNFKEQ. This CDR3 contains 20 residues. Germline trimming cut 1 base from V and 4 bases from J; bases unmatched to any gene: 20.

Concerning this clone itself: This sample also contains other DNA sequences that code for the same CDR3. The CDR3 protein is CASSLDRVNSPLHF. CDR3 bases: TGTGCCAGCAGCTTAGACAGGGTAAATTCACCCCTCCACTTT. V gene TRBV7-2 combines with J gene TRBJ1-6, with a possible D match to TRBD1 (6 bases). The germline CDR1 and CDR2 sequences are SGHTA and FQGNSA. There are 14 residues in the CDR3. Trimming cost V 1 base and J 7 bases, with 8 bases left between them.